This TCR beta chain was recorded in a study of T cells expressing NK-cell markers. As for the study in general: Beta-chain profiling covered CD3+CD56+NKG2C+, CD3+CD56+NKG2C- and CD3+CD56-NKG2C+ sorted subsets. Study-wide results and limits: The dominant NKG2C+ clonotypes represented about 1.0-8% of CD8+ T cells in 6 or 7 donors. The same clonotypes also predominated in the CD3+CD56-NKG2C+ fraction of several donors.

UMIs accompanied the 5'RACE template switching by which TCR beta cDNA was made. No DNA is given; TCRdb re-called the 5' RACE reads and lists each CDR3 protein once. The sample has about 440,000 distinct CDR3 sequences; the top ten hold approximately 6.8%. Concerning this clonotype: Its antigen is unknown.

Germline V CDR1 and CDR2: SNHLY, FYNNEI. This CDR3 is 16 amino acids long. The gene calls are TRBV2 and TRBJ2-2; TCRdb designates TRBD1, a call that cannot be tested without DNA. Input material: blood T cells: a sorted CD56 or NKG2C T cell subset, CD4+ or CD8+ T cells, or bulk PBMC T cells (not recorded which). The sequence was collected from a woman aged 18 to 75 in good health. The CDR3 is CSSTDATGGRTGELFF.